What follows are 21 T cell receptor beta chains derived from one specimen sequenced in a study of regulatory T cells in long-lasting Graves disease. HTBI primers from iRepertoire and Arm-PCR of CDR3 regions yielded the TCR beta libraries. TCRdb used MiXCR to reprocess the multiplex PCR reads, holding one entry per CDR3 protein. The sample holds about 470,000 distinct CDR3 sequences, 20% to 25% seen once. Time point given: persistent/refractory GD, antithyroid drugs over 5 years with positive TRAb. The TCR library used RNA extracted from PBMCs. Material: peripheral blood mononuclear cells (PBMCs), obtained when the disease was refractory, from a patient treated with antithyroid drugs. The receptors were gathered from a female donor with Graves disease.

The J gene is TRBJ1-2, the V gene TRBV4-1, with 10 bases that match TRBD1. Germline trimming cut 4 bases from V and 8 bases from J; bases unmatched to any gene: 13. There are 16 residues in the CDR3. The germline V gene has CDR1 MGHRA and CDR2 YSYEKL. The CDR3: CASSREPGQGQGGYTF. The CDR3 coding sequence is TGCGCCAGCAGCCGAGAACCGGGACAGGGGCAAGGAGGCTACACCTTC.

This clonotype was seen repeatedly, ten times or more. The V and J genes are TRBV7-2 and TRBJ1-1; 12 nucleotides agree with TRBD1. J lost 10 bases, V lost 1 base, and 10 bases had no gene match. The CDR3 is 16 residues long. Germline loops: CDR1 SGHTA, CDR2 FQGNSA. The DNA for the CDR3 is TGTGCCAGCAGCTTAGGGGGACAGGGGGCTACCCTGGGAGCTTTCTTT. This gives the protein CASSLGGQGATLGAFF. The variable domain in full, completed from reference TRBV7-2 and TRBJ1-1, reads GAGVSQSPSNKVTEKGKDVELRCDPISGHTALYWYRQSLGQGLEFLIYFQGNSAPDKSGLPSDRFSAERTGGSVSTLTIQRTQQEDSAVYLCASSLGGQGATLGAFFGQGTRLTVV.

In this sample, this clonotype turned up a few times. The chain uses TRBV25-1 and TRBJ2-6, with D possibly being TRBD1 (5 bases). V was cut by 5 bases and J by 0 bases, with 11 bases left in between. Germline V lookup: CDR1 MGHDK, CDR2 SYGVNS. This CDR3 is built from 16 residues. The CDR3 loop reads CASSRRASSGANVLTF. DNA for the CDR3: TGTGCCAGCAGTCGCAGGGCATCCTCTGGGGCCAACGTCCTGACTTTC. Full variable domain (missing parts from reference TRBV25-1 and TRBJ2-6): EADIYQTPRYLVIGTGKKITLECSQTMGHDKMYWYQQDPGMELHLIHYSYGVNSTEKGDLSSESTVSRIRTEHFPLTLESARPSHTSQYLCASSRRASSGANVLTFGAGSRLTVL.

This chain joins TRBV20-1 and TRBJ1-1; D ambiguous. The CDR3 has 11 residues. V lost 3 bases and J lost 8, with 10 bases in between. Germline CDR1 DFQATT, CDR2 SNEGSKA (reference sequence). CDR3 DNA: TGCAGTGCTAGTAACGGGCCAGAAGCTTTCTTT. Translation gives CSASNGPEAFF.

The chain uses TRBV28 and TRBJ1-6, with 10 bases lining up with TRBD1. Germline V gene lookup returns CDR1 MDHEN and CDR2 SYDVKM. V shed 8 bases and J 8 bases; nucleotides not matched to a gene: 3. The CDR3 extends over 13 amino acids. CDR3 amino acids: CASRDRGHSPLHF. The CDR3 bases are TGTGCCAGCCGGGACAGGGGTCATTCACCCCTCCACTTT.

A note on this clonotype: One base away lies a much larger clone, so this may be a sequencing read error. This chain links TRBV12-3 or TRBV12-4 with TRBJ2-6; D call uncertain. V gave up 6 bases and J gave up 1 base, with 7 bases separating them. The CDR3 totals 14 residues. CDR3 loop: CASSWGSGANVLTF. Written as DNA, the CDR3 is TGTGCCAGCAGCTGGGGTTCTGGGGCCAACGTCCTGACTTTC.

This clonotype was counted at least ten times. The chain recombines TRBV3-1 with TRBJ1-5; D gene uncertain. The CDR3 sequence is 15 residues long. The germline V gene encodes CDR1 LGHDT and CDR2 YNNKEL (reference sequence). Between the trimmed V and J ends, which lost 3 bases and 4 bases, there was a span of 13 bases. The CDR3 sequence is CASSQDSGGNQPQHF. DNA of the CDR3: TGTGCCAGCAGCCAGGACTCAGGAGGGAATCAGCCCCAGCATTTT.

This clonotype turned up a few times. The V and J genes are TRBV7-9 and TRBJ1-1; D is unresolved. The CDR3 spans 14 residues. The ends were cut back, 2 bases at V and 0 bases at J, with 7 bases in the middle. Germline V lookup: CDR1 SEHNR, CDR2 FQNEAQ (reference sequence). CDR3 sequence: CASSLTDVNTEAFF. The CDR3 DNA reads as TGTGCCAGCAGCTTAACAGACGTGAACACTGAAGCTTTCTTT.

The count of this clonotype is one. V and J are TRBV4-1 and TRBJ1-5; no reliable D call. The CDR3 spans 13 residues. The V end was cut by 5 bases, the J end by 1 base, with 6 bases between. Germline V lookup: CDR1 MGHRA, CDR2 YSYEKL. The chain's CDR3 is CASSFWSNQPQHF. The CDR3 nucleotides read TGCGCCAGCAGCTTCTGGAGCAATCAGCCCCAGCATTTT.

This clonotype was recorded at least ten times. The chain joins TRBV27 to TRBJ2-7; D not certain. Trimming removed 2 bases at V and 2 bases at J, with 7 bases between. The germline gives CDR1 MNHEY, CDR2 SMNVEV (reference sequence). The CDR3 consists of 13 residues. The CDR3 loop reads CASSLGVTYEQYF. CDR3 DNA sequence: TGTGCCAGCAGTTTAGGGGTAACCTACGAGCAGTACTTC.

A note on this clonotype: This may be a read error, as it is one base from a much larger clone. The V gene is TRBV6-1, the J gene TRBJ1-1; D ambiguous. V was trimmed by 6 bases and J by 1 base, leaving 18 bases between them. Germline V gene data show CDR1 as MNHNS and CDR2 as SASEGT. The CDR3 runs to 16 residues. CDR3 DNA sequence: TGTGCCAGCAGCCCACAAATGATACGACGGAACACTGAAGCTTTCTTT. Protein sequence: CASSPQMIRRNTEAFF.

The genes are TRBV25-1 and TRBJ2-7, with 8 nucleotides matching TRBD1. The CDR3 consists of 14 residues. In germline, CDR1 is MGHDK, CDR2 SYGVNS. V was clipped by 4 bases and J by 5 bases; unmatched bases: 7. CDR3 nucleotide sequence: TGTGCCAGCAGTGCAGGACAGGGTTCCGACGAGCAGTACTTC. Translated: CASSAGQGSDEQYF.

There are many counts of this clonotype. The chain has TRBV19 and TRBJ1-4, with D unclear. The CDR3 has 14 amino acids. Germline V lookup: CDR1 LNHDA, CDR2 SQIVND (reference sequence). V was trimmed by 4 bases and J by 6 bases, leaving 12 bases between them. CDR3 sequence: CASSSSSYHEKLFF. The CDR3 bases are TGTGCCAGTAGTAGCAGCTCGTACCATGAAAAACTGTTTTTT.

The J gene is TRBJ1-6, the V gene TRBV5-1; D is unresolved. The CDR3 has 15 residues. The V and J ends lost 0 bases and 9 bases respectively, with 13 bases between them. Germline CDR1 SGHRS, CDR2 YFSETQ. The CDR3 is CASSLDGLGGSPLHF. DNA of the CDR3: TGCGCCAGCAGCTTGGACGGCCTTGGAGGTTCACCCCTCCACTTT.

V is TRBV12-3 or TRBV12-4 and J is TRBJ2-4; D uncertain. The V gene lost 6 bases and the J gene lost 2 bases, with 5 bases spanning the gap. The CDR3 length is 12 residues. The CDR3, as DNA: TGTGCCAGCAGATCTACCAAAAACATTCAGTACTTC. Amino acid sequence: CASRSTKNIQYF.

This clonotype was recorded a few times. This chain connects TRBV5-4 to TRBJ2-5; D may correspond to TRBD1 or TRBD2 (5 bases each). Germline CDR1 is SGHNT and CDR2 is YYREEE (reference sequence). The CDR3 is made up of 17 amino acids. V lost 3 bases, J lost 4 bases, and 22 bases lay in between. The CDR3 sequence: CASSSLGRGSQGETQYF. CDR3 bases: TGTGCCAGCAGCTCGTTAGGCCGGGGTTCCCAGGGAGAGACCCAGTACTTC.

With regard to this clonotype: This clone may be a read error of a much larger clone one base away. The chain couples TRBV6-5 to TRBJ2-2, with D perhaps assigned TRBD1 or TRBD2 (6 bases each). The length of the CDR3 is 17 residues. Germline-derived CDR1 and CDR2 are MNHEY and SVGAGI. The CDR3 DNA reads TGTGCCAGCAGTTACTCGAGGGGGGTCACGAACACCGGGGAGCTGCTTTTT. Translated: CASSYSRGVTNTGELLF.

This clonotype was detected a few times. This chain joins TRBV7-9 and TRBJ1-6; 10 bases align to TRBD1. In germline, CDR1 is SEHNR, CDR2 FQNEAQ (reference sequence). The CDR3 contains 17 residues. V was clipped by 5 bases and J by 5 bases; unmatched bases: 9. Written as DNA, the CDR3 is TGTGCCAGCAGCCTCCGGGACAGGGGTCATCATAATTCACCCCTCCACTTT. This codes for CASSLRDRGHHNSPLHF.

This rearrangement joins TRBV20-1 to TRBJ2-5, with TRBD2 identical over 11 bases. The CDR3 is made up of 16 amino acids. With 6 bases clipped from V and 7 bases from J, the junction kept 16 bases outside the gene matches. From germline, CDR1 is DFQATT and CDR2 SNEGSKA (reference sequence). DNA of the CDR3: TGCAGTGCCAGAACTCTGACTAGCGGGACCTCCTCGACCCAGTACTTC. Translating gives CSARTLTSGTSSTQYF.

The gene calls are TRBV7-2 and TRBJ2-7, with 10 bases identical to TRBD1. The germline V gene has CDR1 SGHTA and CDR2 FQGNSA. The CDR3 runs to 15 residues. V shed 1 base, J shed 2 bases, and the junction held 2 bases outside the gene matches. Here the CDR3 DNA reads TGTGCCAGCAGCTTAGAGACAGGGGGCGCCTACGAGCAGTACTTC. Translation: CASSLETGGAYEQYF.

This clonotype was recorded a few times. The genes are TRBV10-3 and TRBJ2-7; D call uncertain. Germline values: CDR1 ENHRY, CDR2 SYGVKD. V dropped 11 bases and J dropped 7 bases, with 18 bases sitting between them. The CDR3 runs to 12 residues. The CDR3 protein is CAVVNRLGEQYF. The CDR3 region has the DNA TGTGCCGTCGTTAACAGACTGGGGGAGCAGTACTTC.